These 23 T cell receptor beta chains were sequenced from one sample in a study of identical twins. TCRdb reprocessed the 5' RACE reads via MiXCR and lists one record per CDR3 protein. In the table there are 1.5 million to 2 million distinct CDR3 sequences, under 35% of which are singletons. The sample taken for sequencing was cord blood. These receptors all come from a newborn girl in good health.

This clonotype was seen only a few times. The chain has TRBV3-1 and TRBJ2-1; D ambiguous. The CDR3 spans 17 residues. With 1 base removed from V and 5 bases from J, the gap between germline ends came to 18 bases. Germline CDR1 reads LGHDT; CDR2 reads YNNKEL (reference sequence). The CDR3 nucleotides read TGTGCCAGCAGCCAAGTGCCGGCGGTGGAATTAAACAATGAGCAGTTCTTC. It specifies CASSQVPAVELNNEQFF.

As to this clonotype: A junction boundary mismatches the germline segment, possibly from a read error. The genes are TRBV11-3 and TRBJ2-2, with a weak D call TRBD2 (6 bases). Germline CDR1 reads SGHNT; CDR2 reads YENEEA. This CDR3 region has 15 residues. The DNA for the CDR3 is TGCGCCAGCAGCTTAGGGGTTAGCGGCACCGGGGAGCTGTTTTTT. It translates to CASSLGVSGTGELFF.

V and J are TRBV12-3 or TRBV12-4 and TRBJ2-1; perhaps TRBD1 as D (6 bases). This CDR3 has 12 amino acids. V was clipped by 3 bases and J by 11 bases, with 11 bases between them. CDR3: CASSFFRDKQFF. The CDR3 nucleotides read TGTGCCAGCAGTTTCTTCCGGGACAAGCAGTTCTTC.

The J gene is TRBJ1-2, the V gene TRBV12-3 or TRBV12-4, with a possible D match to TRBD1 (5 bases). This CDR3 contains 14 residues. The germline V and J ends were trimmed by 5 bases and 4 bases, with 14 bases remaining between them. CDR3 bases: TGTGCCAGCAGTCCCCGGAGGGGAGGCTATGGCTACACCTTC. As protein: CASSPRRGGYGYTF.

The sample holds a few counts of this clonotype. The J gene is TRBJ2-7, the V gene TRBV7-9; a weak D match, TRBD2 (6 bases). Germline V gene lookup returns CDR1 SEHNR and CDR2 FQNEAQ (reference sequence). V dropped 1 base and J dropped 4 bases, with 14 bases sitting between them. This CDR3 has 15 residues. CDR3 coding DNA: TGTGCCAGCAGCTTAGAAGAGGGAGGCCCTTACGAGCAGTACTTC. Translation gives CASSLEEGGPYEQYF.

V is TRBV2 and J is TRBJ1-1; 7 positions agree with TRBD1. With V trimmed by 9 bases and J by 8 bases, 3 bases remained unmatched. The CDR3 spans 10 residues. Germline assignment: CDR1 SNHLY and CDR2 FYNNEI. The CDR3 region has the DNA TGTGCCAGGTGGGACAGAGAAGCTTTCTTT. It yields the protein CARWDREAFF.

This clonotype has a handful of counts. V usage is TRBV20-1 and J usage is TRBJ2-1; 12 nucleotides line up with TRBD2. The CDR3 is 16 residues long. Germline-derived CDR1 and CDR2 are DFQATT and SNEGSKA (reference sequence). J gave up 6 bases and V 1 base, and 7 bases lay outside the gene matches. The CDR3 bases are TGCAGTGCTAGAGCGCCGACTAGCGGGAGAAGCAATGAGCAGTTCTTC. Encoded protein: CSARAPTSGRSNEQFF.

V is TRBV20-1 and J is TRBJ2-4, with 12 positions matching TRBD2. Germline CDR1 is DFQATT and CDR2 is SNEGSKA (reference sequence). The CDR3 totals 18 residues. V shed 1 base, J shed 8 bases, and the junction held 15 bases outside the gene matches. The CDR3 sequence is CSARAPVNLAGGGDIQYF. In DNA form, the CDR3 reads TGCAGTGCTAGAGCCCCGGTTAACCTAGCGGGAGGGGGTGACATTCAGTACTTC.

The chain combines TRBV29-1 with TRBJ1-2, with 7 bases that match TRBD1. Germline V gene lookup returns CDR1 SQVTM and CDR2 ANQGSEA. This CDR3 has 12 amino acids. CDR3 bases: TGCCCCCCCGGGACAGAGAGCTATGGCTACACCTTC. Translated: CPPGTESYGYTF.

This clonotype was seen only a few times. The chain links TRBV30 to TRBJ2-7; D unresolved. The CDR3 is 10 residues long. Trimming shortened V by 3 bases and J by 4 bases, and 4 bases separated the two germline ends. CDR1 and CDR2 from the germline V gene are GTSNPN and SVGIG (reference sequence). CDR3 sequence (DNA): TGTGCCTGGAGGGCATACGAGCAGTACTTC. Its translation: CAWRAYEQYF.

This clonotype appeared a few times. The chain employs TRBV6-1 and TRBJ2-7, with D perhaps matching TRBD1 (7 bases). Deletions cut 0 bases from V and 5 bases from J, with 14 bases between. CDR3 length equals 15 residues. Germline V gives CDR1 MNHNS, CDR2 SASEGT. CDR3 sequence: CASSEAQGGRDEQYF. Here the CDR3 DNA reads TGTGCCAGCAGTGAAGCGCAGGGGGGCCGGGACGAGCAGTACTTC.

In this sample, this clonotype turned up a few times. The chain's CDR3 is CASSPGQTSFTF. CDR3 DNA: TGTGCCAGCAGTCCGGGACAGACCTCCTTCACCTTC. The J gene is TRBJ1-2, the V gene TRBV27; 7 nucleotides align to TRBD1. Per germline, CDR1 MNHEY and CDR2 SMNVEV (reference sequence). Unmatched junction bases numbered 10, after V lost 5 bases and J lost 13 bases. CDR3 length equals 12 residues.

This clonotype appeared a few times. The chain employs TRBV5-1 and TRBJ2-4; the D is unclear. Trimming left V 3 bases short and J 0 bases short, with 10 bases between. The germline CDR1 and CDR2 sequences are SGHRS and YFSETQ. This CDR3 spans 15 amino acids. The CDR3 sequence is CASSSNRLAKNIQYF. In DNA form, the CDR3 reads TGCGCCAGCAGCTCTAATCGTCTAGCCAAAAACATTCAGTACTTC.

This clonotype appeared a few times. V and J are TRBV10-3 and TRBJ1-4; TRBD1 aligns across 7 bases. The J segment lost 3 bases and the V segment lost 4 bases, leaving 2 bases of the junction unmatched. The CDR3 length is 14 residues. Germline loops: CDR1 ENHRY, CDR2 SYGVKD. This CDR3 reads CAISGTGSNEKLFF. CDR3 DNA: TGTGCCATCAGTGGGACAGGCTCTAATGAAAAACTGTTTTTT.

This chain uses TRBV12-3 or TRBV12-4 with TRBJ2-5; TRBD1 might be the D (6 bases). The J call may be incorrect, as the DNA end agrees better with TRBJ2-7. This CDR3 region has 16 residues. The CDR3 is CASHYSLGAGPYEQYF. The CDR3 nucleotides are TGTGCCAGCCATTACTCACTGGGGGCAGGGCCCTACGAGCAGTACTTC.

This clonotype was counted between two and nine times. J is TRBJ2-3 and V is TRBV5-1, with D tentatively TRBD2 (6 bases). CDR3 length equals 16 residues. Trimming removed 4 bases from V and 1 base from J, with 16 bases in between. CDR1 and CDR2 (germline): SGHRS, YFSETQ. This CDR3 is CASSTGDSRRTDTQYF. The CDR3 nucleotides are TGCGCCAGCAGCACGGGGGACTCTAGACGCACAGATACGCAGTATTTT.

This clonotype was seen only a few times. V is TRBV7-2 and J is TRBJ1-5; D not resolved. Germline loops: CDR1 SGHTA, CDR2 FQGNSA. Trimming removed 1 base from V and 6 bases from J, with 10 bases in between. The CDR3 covers 14 residues. The CDR3 is CASSLGPAGQPQHF. CDR3 DNA: TGTGCCAGCAGCTTAGGGCCAGCGGGTCAGCCCCAGCATTTT.

This clonotype came up a few times. CDR3 bases: TGTGCCAGCACCCGGGATGCAGGGGCCAACGTCCTGACTTTC. It specifies CASTRDAGANVLTF. The chain carries TRBV7-2 and TRBJ2-6; a possible D gene is TRBD2 (5 bases). The CDR3 covers 14 residues. Trimming took 7 bases from V and 4 from J, leaving 11 bases between them. Germline-derived CDR1 and CDR2 are SGHTA and FQGNSA.

The V and J genes are TRBV27 and TRBJ2-1, with TRBD2 identical over 7 bases. The germline V gene encodes CDR1 MNHEY and CDR2 SMNVEV (reference sequence). V lost 10 bases and J lost 8; bases outside the gene matches: 8. This CDR3 comprises 12 residues. The CDR3 sequence is CATRGEGHEQFF. CDR3 DNA: TGTGCCACCCGGGGGGAGGGCCATGAGCAGTTCTTC.

The chain joins TRBV20-1 to TRBJ2-4; 7 bases align to TRBD1. The closer fit of TRBJ2-7 to the DNA end suggests the J call may be wrong. The CDR3 extends over 12 amino acids. CDR1 is DFQATT, CDR2 SNEGSKA, per germline (reference sequence). The chain's CDR3 is CSATGWTYEQYF. CDR3 nucleotides: TGCAGTGCGACAGGGTGGACCTACGAGCAGTACTTC.

This clonotype occurred a few times. This sequence joins TRBV10-3 and TRBJ1-2, with 8 bases aligning to TRBD1. After removal of 0 bases from V and 8 bases from J, the junction contained 5 bases not matched to a gene. There are 14 residues in the CDR3. Germline V gives CDR1 ENHRY, CDR2 SYGVKD. The DNA of the CDR3 is TGTGCCATCAGTGAGTCGTCAGGGGGCCGAGGCTACACCTTC. It encodes CAISESSGGRGYTF.

This clonotype was found many times. J is TRBJ2-4 and V is TRBV27; D possibly corresponds to TRBD1 (5 bases). Trimming shortened V by 3 bases and J by 7 bases, and 7 bases separated the two germline ends. Germline loops: CDR1 MNHEY, CDR2 SMNVEV (reference sequence). This CDR3 has 12 residues. In DNA form, the CDR3 reads TGTGCCAGCAGTTTTAGGGGTAACATTCAGTACTTC. This translates into CASSFRGNIQYF.

This clonotype was counted between two and nine times. This rearrangement joins TRBV11-2 to TRBJ2-7; D possibly corresponds to TRBD2 (7 bases). Germline assignment: CDR1 SGHAT and CDR2 FQNNGV. Trimming removed 6 bases at V and 1 base at J, with 16 bases between. This CDR3 spans 15 amino acids. This chain's CDR3 is CASRGAGAPSYEQYF. DNA of the CDR3: TGTGCCAGCAGGGGGGCGGGGGCCCCTTCCTACGAGCAGTACTTC.